This TCR beta chain was sequenced during a study of blood T cell repertoires in COVID-19. Germline V CDR1 and CDR2: MNHNS, SASEGT. The V gene lost 3 bases and the J gene lost 0 bases, with 6 bases spanning the gap. CDR3 length: 15 amino acids. TCRdb keeps only in-frame clones here, not all; method: immunoSEQ multiplex PCR. The data hold fewer than 55,000 clones, with 82% observed a single time. On this clone: This specimen includes other DNA sequences encoding the same CDR3.

Specimen: peripheral blood. The clonotype was recovered from a woman aged 55-70 years with acute or convalescent COVID-19. V usage is TRBV6-1 and J usage is TRBJ2-6, with a weak D call TRBD1 (6 bases). As DNA, the CDR3 is TGTGCCAGCAGTGAGGACAGCTCTGGGGCCAACGTCCTGACTTTC. Translated: CASSEDSSGANVLTF.